Listed below are T cell receptor beta chains from one sample, sequenced in a study of T cell responses to AZD1222 COVID-19 vaccine. Measured with immunoSEQ multiplex PCR; TCRdb has only the in-frame clones, and not every one. The table includes 95,000 to 150,000 clones, roughly nine tenths detected once. Sequenced material: peripheral blood, taken on day 0 of AZD1222 vaccination. These receptors all stem from an adult in good health. The conserved cysteine and the conserved F or W are not part of the CDR3 here.

V: TRBV28; J: TRBJ2-5; CDR3: ASSLPGHEKETQY
V: TRBV5-1; J: TRBJ2-1; CDR3: ASSPSPSSYNEQF
V: TRBV12-3/TRBV12-4; J: TRBJ2-7; CDR3: ASKTGSYEQY
V: TRBV28; J: TRBJ2-1; CDR3: ASSLPPGRRRPNEQF
V: TRBV11-3; J: TRBJ2-3; CDR3: ASSLDGELAGADTQY
V: TRBV7-9; J: TRBJ2-3; CDR3: ASSPRGGLTDTQY
V: TRBV28; J: TRBJ1-6; CDR3: ASSSPGGADSPLH
V: TRBV5-1; J: TRBJ2-2; CDR3: ASSSPGLAAGELF
V: TRBV19; J: TRBJ2-1; CDR3: ASSISGAFGPYNEQF
V: TRBV9; J: TRBJ2-5; CDR3: ASSPRGGSQETQY
V: TRBV5-1; J: TRBJ1-5; CDR3: ASSFGGGREPQH
V: TRBV18; J: TRBJ2-7; CDR3: ASSSGTSDYWEQY
V: TRBV5-1; J: TRBJ2-7; CDR3: ASSLEHLGDEQY
V: TRBV9; J: TRBJ2-1; CDR3: ASSVRQMGIAGYNEQF
V: TRBV19; J: TRBJ1-5; CDR3: ASSIAGVGGNQPQH
V: TRBV28; J: TRBJ1-2; CDR3: ASSTTTLTGGYGYT
V: TRBV5-1; J: TRBJ2-7; CDR3: ASSLGGVAPYEQY
V: TRBV19; J: TRBJ1-1; CDR3: ASRDDGLNTEAF
V: TRBV4-1; J: TRBJ1-2; CDR3: ASSQDPGGYGYT
V: TRBV2; J: TRBJ1-1; CDR3: ASMGPGGEYTEAF
V: TRBV28; J: TRBJ1-3; CDR3: ASSLWGAPRSGNTIY
V: TRBV10-3; J: TRBJ2-2; CDR3: AITQVPVDGELF
V: TRBV10-3; J: TRBJ1-2; CDR3: AISGGGAGYT
V: TRBV28; J: TRBJ2-5; CDR3: ASSSVGGARKTQY
V: TRBV11-2; J: TRBJ1-1; CDR3: ASSAQTGGRTEAF
V: TRBV27; J: TRBJ2-1; CDR3: ASSPSLAGAHNEQF
V: TRBV21-1; J: TRBJ2-2; CDR3: ASSPVHWTLNTGELF
V: TRBV10-3; J: TRBJ2-5; CDR3: ATAPGDKETQY
V: TRBV29-1; J: TRBJ2-1; CDR3: SVGTSNEQF
V: TRBV18; J: TRBJ2-7; CDR3: ASSPLGGAAYEQY
V: TRBV9; J: TRBJ1-1; CDR3: ASSRGDGTEAF
V: TRBV4-1; J: TRBJ2-1; CDR3: ASSPGGQQSSYNEQF
V: TRBV6-1; J: TRBJ2-7; CDR3: ASSEGQAKTYEQY
V: TRBV5-1; J: TRBJ2-7; CDR3: ASSRDRGDEQY
V: TRBV10-3; J: TRBJ1-2; CDR3: AISESTESPSDGYT
V: TRBV30; J: TRBJ1-1; CDR3: AWRGTGNTEAF
V: TRBV28; J: TRBJ1-4; CDR3: ASSFLGTTNEKLF
V: TRBV10-1; J: TRBJ1-3; CDR3: ASSVTGAGNTIY
V: TRBV5-1; J: TRBJ2-3; CDR3: ASSKEAGAKSTDTQY
V: TRBV10-1; J: TRBJ2-1; CDR3: ASSGGGENEQF
V: TRBV29-1; J: TRBJ2-2; CDR3: SATSGGNTGELF
V: TRBV19; J: TRBJ2-3; CDR3: ATGTLYYTQY
V: TRBV27; J: TRBJ1-5; CDR3: ASSPRTTGDYSNQPQH
V: TRBV2; J: TRBJ2-7; CDR3: ASGRHLSYEQY
V: TRBV18; J: TRBJ1-1; CDR3: ASSPPGQGTDTEAF
V: TRBV3-1/TRBV3-2; J: TRBJ1-2; CDR3: ASSLGQGYGYT